The source of this TCR beta chain is a study of cytomegalovirus exposure and HLA in healthy donors. About the research overall: Approximately 83 million unique TCRs from HLA-typed donors were held in an early data release.

Notes on this clone: Its antigen is not identified.

This PCR relied on a set of 60 Vbeta primers and 13 Jbeta primers. Profiling relied on immunoSEQ multiplex PCR, and the TCRdb table lists in-frame clones only, not all of them. The profile shows around 150,000 clones, roughly 79% of them singletons. This CDR3 has 14 residues. Germline CDR1 reads MNHNS; CDR2 reads SASEGT. J gave up 2 bases and V 11 bases, and 9 bases lay outside the gene matches. Study-wide results and limits: As a later analysis revealed, most CMV-associated TCR beta chains appeared HLA-restricted. Earlier analysis looked at TCR beta V segments, and most were productive about 90% or about 30% of the time.

Everyone who donated was a healthy bone marrow donor. The chain joins TRBV6-1 to TRBJ2-1; 7 positions match TRBD2. The receptor was isolated from a woman aged 40 to 50 in good health and CMV-seronegative. The sequencing sample was made of PBMCs. CDR3 residues: CAGQRGGAYNEQFF. The CDR3 nucleotides read TGTGCCGGCCAGCGGGGAGGGGCCTACAATGAGCAGTTCTTC.